This TCR beta chain appears in the sequencing data of a study of blood T cell repertoires in COVID-19 (TCRdb year 2020). A note on the overall study: The collaborator samples originated in the United States, Italy and Spain and spanned the acute and convalescent phases of COVID-19. The prospective study material was composed of cDNA or gDNA derived from T cells, B-cell-depleted T cells, or PBMCs. The dataset comprised deeply sampled blood TCRbeta repertoires from subjects exposed to, actively infected with, or recovered from COVID-19. A freely available public database, intended as a resource for researchers studying the immune response to SARS-CoV-2, is where the repertoires were released. Samples came from the ongoing ImmuneRACE study (first 160 participants) plus 1,254 subjects from 6 global collaborators. Sample metadata almost always included a de-identified subject ID, COVID-19 status, age in years and sex. Where available, HLA class I and class II types were obtained from metadata supplied by the sample provider rather than from assay-based typing. General conclusions and limits of the study: How much clinical and demographic metadata was included differed by source and by participant, and the metadata was provided uncurated.

Enrolling through a virtual design, the prospective study's participants ranged in age from roughly 18 to 90 years and lived across 20 to 30 United States geographic areas. To assign participants to cohorts, the prospective study relied on clinical history that participants themselves reported in a screening survey and a study questionnaire. For ImmuneRACE Cohort 3, a participant was defined as recovered based on two consecutive negative NP/OP PCR tests, clearance by a healthcare professional, or resolution of symptoms. In the prospective study, whole blood, serum and a nasopharyngeal or oropharyngeal swab were collected from each participant by mobile phlebotomists. Participants in the prospective study had the option to provide additional blood draws and questionnaires over a 2-month period. Prospective study blood samples were shipped either frozen or at room temperature before DNA extraction.

With regard to this clone: Its antigen is unknown. One base away there is no much larger clone; base qualities are not given.

TCRbeta CDR3 regions were amplified from genomic DNA using the immunoSEQ Assay, a bias-controlled multiplex PCR. In the original analysis: The number of nucleated cells in each sample was estimated from the amplification of reference gene primers within the assay. To quantify the absolute abundance of each unique TCRbeta CDR3 rearrangement, sequence reads were collapsed and filtered. Productive Simpson clonality was computed per sample as the square root of Simpson's diversity index over productive rearrangements. Held by TCRdb, this immuneACCESS table contains in-frame sequences only and omits some clones. Under half of the omission traces to an unresolved V gene where checked; the cause of the rest is unknown. The V and J calls and clone size are taken from that table; D and trimming were inferred from the DNA. The table for this sample lists under 250,000 clones; 85% to 90% of them were counted only once. In total, the top ten clones hold 1.5% to 2% of the sample.

The origin of this receptor is a man aged 35-49 years who had recovered from COVID-19. Sequencing used PBMCs or T cells enriched from blood (not recorded which).

The DNA sequence is given as TGTGCCAGCAACCGGGACAGACTCTCTAACTATGGCTACACCTTC. Its translation reads: CASNRDRLSNYGYTF. This chain joins TRBV2 to TRBJ1-2; the central 7 bases match TRBD1. As encoded in the germline V gene, CDR1 is SNHLY while CDR2 is FYNNEI. The CDR3 sequence holds 15 residues, the cysteine and phenylalanine included. CDR3 DNA only is kept here, 45 bases in frame from base 1. Trimming takes 7 bases off V and 0 bases off J; junction bases not matched to a gene: 8.